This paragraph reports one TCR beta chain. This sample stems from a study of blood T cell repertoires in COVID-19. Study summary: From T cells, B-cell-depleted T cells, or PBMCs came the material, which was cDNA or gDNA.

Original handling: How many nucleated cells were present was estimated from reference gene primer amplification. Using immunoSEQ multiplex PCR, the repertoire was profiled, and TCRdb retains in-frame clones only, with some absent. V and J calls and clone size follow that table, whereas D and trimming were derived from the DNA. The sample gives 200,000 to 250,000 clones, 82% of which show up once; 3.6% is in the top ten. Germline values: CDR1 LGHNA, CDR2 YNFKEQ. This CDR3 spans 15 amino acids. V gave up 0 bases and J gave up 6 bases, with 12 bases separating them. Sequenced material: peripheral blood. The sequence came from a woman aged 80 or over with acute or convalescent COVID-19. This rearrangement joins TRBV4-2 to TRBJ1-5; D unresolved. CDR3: CASSQDWAMSQPQHF. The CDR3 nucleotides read TGTGCCAGCAGCCAAGATTGGGCAATGAGTCAGCCCCAGCATTTT.